These 2 T cell receptor beta chains share one sample of origin, sequenced in a study of T cells expressing NK-cell markers. TCRdb re-called the 5' RACE reads and shows each CDR3 protein once, DNA omitted. This table lists hundreds of thousands of distinct CDR3 sequences. Material for sequencing was blood T cells: a sorted CD56 or NKG2C T cell subset, CD4+ or CD8+ T cells, or bulk PBMC T cells (not recorded which). The receptors here all came from a woman aged 18-69 years in good health.

The chain recombines TRBV7-2 with TRBJ2-1; TCRdb names TRBD2, which stays unverified in the absence of DNA. The CDR3 spans 15 residues. Per the germline V gene, CDR1 is SGHTA and CDR2 is FQGNSA. CDR3: CASSPPGLQYNEQFF.

The V call is TRBV12-3 or TRBV12-4, the J call TRBJ2-3; TCRdb gives TRBD1 as the D gene, but with no DNA this cannot be confirmed. The CDR3 is made up of 14 amino acids. The CDR3 is CASKAGGGPDTQYF.